The 2 T cell receptor beta chains in this list originate from one sample, sequenced in a study of T cells in Graves' hyperthyroidism and ophthalmopathy. Amplification of TCR beta CDR3 regions used RNA as the template. A first-round RT-PCR of the TCR CDR3 used the HTBI primer set. Each CDR3 protein gets one entry after TCRdb re-called the multiplex PCR reads with MiXCR. Here the sample spans around 450,000 distinct CDR3 sequences, about a sixth being singletons. Sequencing was carried out using blood. The source of these receptors is a woman aged 18 to 35 with Graves' hyperthyroidism.

This clonotype has ten or more counts. The chain uses TRBV5-1 and TRBJ1-5, with 8 bases that match TRBD1. The CDR3 covers 14 residues. Germline V gene data show CDR1 as SGHRS and CDR2 as YFSETQ. J was trimmed by 9 bases and V by 2 bases; bases with no gene match: 7. CDR3: CASSLDITGGPQHF. CDR3 sequence (DNA): TGCGCCAGCAGCTTAGACATTACAGGGGGGCCCCAGCATTTT.

The chain carries TRBV24-1 and TRBJ2-3; possible D gene TRBD1, 6 bases. The V end was cut by 5 bases, the J end by 4 bases, with 6 bases between. The V gene's germline CDR1 is KGHDR and CDR2 SFDVKD. The CDR3 covers 12 residues. The DNA for the CDR3 is TGTGCCACCAGTGCAGGGGCAGATACGCAGTATTTT. It is translated as CATSAGADTQYF.